This paragraph covers one T cell receptor (beta chain) sequence. As handled by the study authors: Scientists estimated how many nucleated cells there were by amplifying reference gene primers. Some clones are missing from TCRdb's copy, which holds only in-frame ones; the method was immunoSEQ multiplex PCR. That table is the source of V, J and clone size, and D and trimming were worked out from the DNA. The data show some 200,000 clones, with more than 65% seen just once and about 2.4% held by the top ten. The sample comes from a study of blood T cell repertoires in COVID-19. Study overall: The United States, Italy and Spain supplied acute and convalescent COVID-19 samples. PBMCs, B-cell-depleted T cells, or T cells provided the cDNA or gDNA that made up the material.

V was pared by 6 bases and J by 6 bases, with 8 bases of the junction left unmatched. The CDR3 has 15 amino acids. Per the germline V gene, CDR1 is SNHLY and CDR2 is FYNNEI. The sequence derives from a woman aged 55 to 70 with acute or convalescent COVID-19. Sequencing used peripheral blood. The chain employs TRBV2 and TRBJ2-1; 10 positions agree with TRBD1. This CDR3 reads CASRTGGNTPNEQFF. CDR3 nucleotide sequence: TGTGCCAGCAGGACAGGGGGCAACACACCCAATGAGCAGTTCTTC.